The 30 T cell receptor beta chains below were found in one sample sequenced in a study of T-cell memory formation after mild COVID-19. In TCRdb, the 5' RACE reads were re-called with MiXCR into one record per CDR3 protein. The sample includes fewer than 200,000 distinct CDR3 sequences, under 15% of them seen just once. Sequences were obtained from PBMCs or a T cell subset sorted from them (not recorded which). These receptors were obtained from a man in his late teens or twenties who had mild COVID-19 (a few samples of this study predate the infection). Cell type and time point are not known.

The chain recombines TRBV4-1 with TRBJ1-3, with D tentatively TRBD1 (6 bases). This CDR3 contains 17 residues. The V gene lost 4 bases and the J gene lost 0 bases, with 16 bases spanning the gap. The germline V gene encodes CDR1 MGHRA and CDR2 YSYEKL. The CDR3 loop reads CASSLELGQYSGNTIYF. CDR3 DNA: TGCGCCAGCAGCCTAGAACTCGGACAGTACTCTGGAAACACCATATATTTT.

The chain joins TRBV5-1 to TRBJ2-5; TRBD1 might be the D (6 bases). Germline V gives CDR1 SGHRS, CDR2 YFSETQ. V was trimmed by 1 base and J by 2 bases, leaving 12 bases between them. This CDR3 spans 15 amino acids. CDR3 in DNA: TGCGCCAGCAGCTTGCCGGGAAGGGGGCAAGAGACCCAGTACTTC. Its translation: CASSLPGRGQETQYF. The full variable domain, rest sourced from reference TRBV5-1 and TRBJ2-5, is KAGVTQTPRYLIKTRGQQVTLSCSPISGHRSVSWYQQTPGQGLQFLFEYFSETQRNKGNFPGRFSGRQFSNSRSEMNVSTLELGDSALYLCASSLPGRGQETQYFGPGTRLLVL.

This rearrangement joins TRBV12-3 or TRBV12-4 to TRBJ2-7; tentative D call: TRBD2 (5 bases). CDR3 length equals 14 residues. With 3 bases removed from V and 7 bases from J, the gap between germline ends came to 16 bases. The CDR3 sequence: CASSFDGLSGEQYV. The CDR3 DNA sequence: TGTGCCAGCAGTTTTGACGGACTCTCGGGAGAGCAGTACGTC.

This clonotype turned up a few times. V gene TRBV24-1 combines with J gene TRBJ2-1, with D possibly matching TRBD1 (6 bases). The CDR3 is 15 amino acids. The V gene lost 3 bases and the J gene lost 8 bases, with 16 bases spanning the gap. CDR1 and CDR2 (germline): KGHDR, SFDVKD. The DNA of the CDR3 is TGTGCCACCAGTGATCAGACGACAGGTCTCCATGAGCAGTTCTTC. Amino acid sequence: CATSDQTTGLHEQFF.

The rearrangement links TRBV11-2 to TRBJ1-4; D remains unclear. The germline gives CDR1 SGHAT, CDR2 FQNNGV. Trimming shortened V by 5 bases and J by 8 bases, and 9 bases separated the two germline ends. This CDR3 is built from 12 residues. The CDR3 loop reads CASSPHPEKLFF. The CDR3 DNA sequence: TGTGCCAGCAGCCCTCACCCCGAAAAACTGTTTTTT.

This clonotype was seen repeatedly, ten times or more. The rearrangement uses TRBV24-1 and TRBJ1-1; maybe TRBD1 (6 bases). The CDR3 length is 14 residues. V dropped 5 bases and J dropped 4 bases, with 13 bases sitting between them. CDR1 is KGHDR and CDR2 is SFDVKD in the germline V gene. CDR3 sequence reads: CATSGTGRVTEAFF. In nucleotides, the CDR3 is TGTGCCACCAGTGGTACAGGGCGAGTCACTGAAGCTTTCTTT.

The CDR3 region has the DNA TGCAGTGCTAGGGCCGACAGGGGGGCCTACGAGCAGTACTTC. Translation gives CSARADRGAYEQYF. This chain joins TRBV20-1 and TRBJ2-7; 9 bases match TRBD1. This CDR3 has 14 amino acids. Germline CDR1 and CDR2: DFQATT and SNEGSKA (reference sequence). V trimming: 3 bases; J trimming: 2 bases; junction bases outside the gene matches: 5.

The DNA for the CDR3 is TGTGCCAGCAGCGTATACCGGGGGGGCCCAGATACGCAGTATTTT. This sequence encodes CASSVYRGGPDTQYF. The V call is TRBV9, the J call TRBJ2-3, with TRBD2 matching 8 bases. V gave up 1 base and J gave up 4 bases; unmatched junction bases: 5. Germline V gene data show CDR1 as SGDLS and CDR2 as YYNGEE. The CDR3 is 15 amino acids.

This clonotype was detected only a few times. The chain links TRBV18 to TRBJ2-7; 9 positions agree with TRBD1. This CDR3 comprises 14 residues. Germline V gene data show CDR1 as KGHSH and CDR2 as LQKENI. J gave up 7 bases and V 2 bases, and 6 bases lay outside the gene matches. CDR3 nucleotides: TGTGCCAGCTCACCAACACAGGGGGCGTTGGAGCAGTACTTC. It specifies CASSPTQGALEQYF.

The table lists this clonotype with a few counts. The chain carries TRBV4-3 and TRBJ2-3, with 10 bases matching TRBD2. The CDR3 runs 17 residues. CDR1 is LGHNA, CDR2 YSLEER, per germline. The trim removed 1 base at V and 4 bases at J, leaving 8 bases unmatched. The CDR3 coding sequence is TGCGCCAGCAGCCAAGCCCCAGCGGGGGGGCCCTCAGATACGCAGTATTTT. Protein product: CASSQAPAGGPSDTQYF.

This clonotype was seen only a few times. This chain joins TRBV12-3 or TRBV12-4 and TRBJ2-2; 9 nucleotides match TRBD1. CDR3 size: 15 residues. After removal of 5 bases from V and 6 bases from J, the junction contained 7 bases not matched to a gene. The CDR3 here is CASSLLTGGSGELFF. In DNA form, the CDR3 reads TGTGCCAGCAGTCTGTTGACAGGGGGATCCGGGGAGCTGTTTTTT.

This clonotype was seen ten or more times. The CDR3 coding sequence is TGTGCCAGCAGCTTTGGCCAGTACACAGATACGCAGTATTTT. It encodes CASSFGQYTDTQYF. This chain connects TRBV7-9 to TRBJ2-3; unclear D gene. This CDR3 is built from 14 residues. Germline CDR1 is SEHNR and CDR2 is FQNEAQ (reference sequence). V dropped 3 bases and J dropped 2 bases, with 9 bases sitting between them.

The chain couples TRBV4-1 to TRBJ1-3; TRBD1 aligns across 8 bases. The CDR3 contains 18 residues. V dropped 0 bases and J dropped 4; count of bases not matched to a gene: 11. The germline V gene encodes CDR1 MGHRA and CDR2 YSYEKL. The CDR3 region has the DNA TGCGCCAGCAGCCAAGATGTCACGAGACAGGGGTACGGAAACACCATATATTTT. Its protein is CASSQDVTRQGYGNTIYF.

Worth noting for this clonotype: A read error may explain this, as a much larger clone is one base away. The chain has TRBV3-1 and TRBJ2-6; D is ambiguous. From germline, CDR1 is LGHDT and CDR2 YNNKEL (reference sequence). The CDR3 runs to 12 residues. The germline V and J ends were trimmed by 7 bases and 0 bases, with 1 base remaining between them. This chain's CDR3 is CASISGANVLTF. CDR3 nucleotides: TGTGCCAGCATCTCTGGGGCCAACGTCCTGACTTTC. Filled out from reference TRBV3-1 and TRBJ2-6, the complete variable domain reads DTAVSQTPKYLVTQMGNDKSIKCEQNLGHDTMYWYKQDSKKFLKIMFSYNNKELIINETVPNRFSPKSPDKAHLNLHINSLELGDSAVYFCASISGANVLTFGAGSRLTVL.

This clonotype has ten or more counts. This chain connects TRBV27 to TRBJ2-5; 7 bases agree with TRBD2. The trim removed 3 bases at V and 1 base at J, leaving 5 bases unmatched. CDR1 and CDR2 (germline): MNHEY, SMNVEV (reference sequence). There are 15 residues in the CDR3. CDR3 amino acids: CASSLRPGGQETQYF. For the CDR3, the DNA is TGTGCCAGCAGTTTGCGCCCGGGAGGCCAAGAGACCCAGTACTTC.

V gene TRBV12-3 or TRBV12-4 combines with J gene TRBJ2-1; D not certain. V was shortened by 2 bases and J by 9 bases, with 11 bases between the two germline ends. This CDR3 spans 13 amino acids. The CDR3 loop reads CASSLSEWAEQFF. In DNA, the CDR3 is TGTGCCAGCAGTTTATCGGAGTGGGCTGAGCAGTTCTTC.

V gene TRBV10-3 combines with J gene TRBJ1-2; maybe TRBD1 (5 bases). The CDR3 is 12 amino acids. V was cut by 8 bases and J by 6 bases, with 13 bases left in between. Germline V gene sequence: CDR1 ENHRY, CDR2 SYGVKD. As DNA, the CDR3 is TGTGCCATCCAAGGCAGGGCGCATGGCTACACCTTC. It is translated as CAIQGRAHGYTF.

This clonotype was observed a few times. This chain links TRBV15 with TRBJ2-7; 7 bases align to TRBD1. Germline assignment: CDR1 LNHNV and CDR2 YYDKDF (reference sequence). The CDR3 totals 14 residues. Trimming removed 5 bases from V and 6 bases from J; junction bases left unmatched: 10. The CDR3 is CATSPLDRYSEQYF. Written as DNA, the CDR3 is TGTGCCACCAGCCCACTGGACAGGTACTCCGAGCAGTACTTC.

This chain joins TRBV29-1 and TRBJ2-7, with TRBD1 identical over 8 bases. V trimming: 6 bases; J trimming: 6 bases; junction bases outside the gene matches: 7. The CDR3 has 12 amino acids. From germline, CDR1 is SQVTM and CDR2 ANQGSEA. DNA for the CDR3: TGCAGCGTGACCGACAGGGGTGGCGAGCAGTACTTC. Encoded protein: CSVTDRGGEQYF.

This clonotype appeared many times. The rearrangement uses TRBV5-1 and TRBJ1-1; D gene unclear. Germline CDR1 is SGHRS and CDR2 is YFSETQ. Trimming removed 0 bases from V and 10 bases from J, with 10 bases in between. CDR3 length: 12 residues. CDR3 sequence reads: CASSLEGVGAFF. The CDR3 DNA sequence: TGCGCCAGCAGCTTGGAGGGTGTCGGAGCTTTCTTT. Combining the CDR3 with reference TRBV5-1 and TRBJ1-1 gives the whole variable domain KAGVTQTPRYLIKTRGQQVTLSCSPISGHRSVSWYQQTPGQGLQFLFEYFSETQRNKGNFPGRFSGRQFSNSRSEMNVSTLELGDSALYLCASSLEGVGAFFGQGTRLTVV.

Ten or more counts support this clonotype. This chain connects TRBV7-3 to TRBJ2-3; D is perhaps TRBD2 (7 bases). V dropped 2 bases and J dropped 1 base, with 10 bases sitting between them. Germline V gene sequence: CDR1 SGHTA, CDR2 FQGTGA. This CDR3 has 15 residues. CDR3 sequence reads: CASSLYGGRTDTQYF. The CDR3, as DNA: TGTGCCAGCAGCTTATACGGGGGGCGCACAGATACGCAGTATTTT.

V is TRBV5-1 and J is TRBJ1-1; D gene uncertain. Germline CDR1 and CDR2: SGHRS and YFSETQ. Trimming pared 0 bases from V and 1 base from J, leaving 4 bases between. The CDR3 is made up of 13 amino acids. The CDR3 loop reads CASSLVSNTEAFF. DNA for the CDR3: TGCGCCAGCAGCTTGGTGTCGAACACTGAAGCTTTCTTT.

This clonotype was seen a handful of times. The chain recombines TRBV7-2 with TRBJ2-1; no clear D gene. Trimming took off 3 bases at V and 8 bases at J, with 11 bases between the two ends. CDR3 length: 13 amino acids. Germline loops: CDR1 SGHTA, CDR2 FQGNSA. CDR3 nucleotide sequence: TGTGCCAGCAGCTTTTATACCTCCCATGAGCAGTTCTTC. It yields the protein CASSFYTSHEQFF. The full variable domain, completed using reference TRBV7-2 and TRBJ2-1, is GAGVSQSPSNKVTEKGKDVELRCDPISGHTALYWYRQSLGQGLEFLIYFQGNSAPDKSGLPSDRFSAERTGGSVSTLTIQRTQQEDSAVYLCASSFYTSHEQFFGPGTRLTVL.

There are a few counts of this clonotype. The chain joins TRBV10-3 to TRBJ2-5; D may match TRBD1 or TRBD2 (6 bases each). The CDR3 has 14 residues. The germline V gene has CDR1 ENHRY and CDR2 SYGVKD. With 7 bases removed from V and 4 bases from J, the gap between germline ends came to 16 bases. CDR3 residues: CAIMEGGPVETQYF. CDR3 bases: TGTGCCATCATGGAGGGGGGCCCGGTAGAGACCCAGTACTTC.

The V gene is TRBV29-1, the J gene TRBJ2-1; TRBD1 agrees at 12 bases. The CDR3 spans 15 residues. The germline V gene encodes CDR1 SQVTM and CDR2 ANQGSEA. V trimming: 5 bases; J trimming: 9 bases; junction bases outside the gene matches: 11. CDR3 sequence (DNA): TGCAGCGTTTCGGGGACAGGGGGCGTAGTAGTTGAGCAGTTCTTC. Protein: CSVSGTGGVVVEQFF.

In the case of this clonotype: One junction end disagrees with the germline gene, perhaps due to a read error. The chain is built from TRBV7-9 and TRBJ1-1, with unresolved D. Germline V gene sequence: CDR1 SEHNR, CDR2 FQNEAQ (reference sequence). CDR3 length: 10 residues. The CDR3 region is CASSGASGIF. CDR3 sequence (DNA): TGTGCCAGCAGCGGTGCGTCCGGGATCTTT.

A few counts support this clonotype. This chain connects TRBV5-5 to TRBJ2-1; 12 bases fit TRBD2. V was clipped by 3 bases and J by 4 bases; unmatched bases: 2. This CDR3 comprises 15 residues. CDR1 and CDR2 (germline): SGHKS, YYEKEE (reference sequence). The CDR3 DNA sequence: TGTGCCAGCAGCTCTAGCGGGGGGGGTTACAATGAGCAGTTCTTC. This codes for CASSSSGGGYNEQFF.

This chain's CDR3 is CASSLGVANEQYF. The DNA of the CDR3 is TGTGCCAGCAGCCTAGGAGTAGCGAACGAGCAGTACTTC. The chain recombines TRBV7-2 with TRBJ2-7, with a weak D call TRBD2 (5 bases). The germline V and J ends were trimmed by 5 bases and 5 bases, with 13 bases remaining between them. CDR3 length: 13 amino acids. Germline CDR1 SGHTA, CDR2 FQGNSA.

This clonotype was observed a handful of times. In DNA form, the CDR3 reads TGTGCCAGCAGCCTACCAGGGAAGGAGCAGTACGTC. This sequence encodes CASSLPGKEQYV. The J gene is TRBJ2-7, the V gene TRBV6-2 or TRBV6-3; a possible D gene is TRBD1 (5 bases). Germline CDR1 and CDR2: MNHEY and SVGEGT. This CDR3 comprises 12 residues. Trimming removed 6 bases from V and 7 bases from J, with 13 bases in between.

This chain links TRBV5-1 with TRBJ1-1; D perhaps matches TRBD1 (5 bases). In germline, CDR1 is SGHRS, CDR2 YFSETQ. V gave up 4 bases and J gave up 0 bases, with 13 bases separating them. This CDR3 region has 15 residues. In DNA form, the CDR3 reads TGCGCCAGCAGCGTATCCGGGACTTTGAACACTGAAGCTTTCTTT. It specifies CASSVSGTLNTEAFF.